Below are 25 T cell receptor beta chains sequenced from a single sample in a study of CD8 T cells in ankylosing spondylitis. In TCRdb, the 5' RACE reads were re-called with MiXCR into one record per CDR3 protein. The data hold about 200,000 distinct CDR3 sequences, with approximately 24% observed a single time. Material for sequencing was blood, either unsorted or a sorted T cell fraction (not recorded which). The receptors stem from a male donor with ankylosing spondylitis or in good health (not recorded which).

The chain has TRBV29-1 and TRBJ2-7, with D possibly being TRBD2 (5 bases). CDR3 length: 13 amino acids. CDR1 is SQVTM and CDR2 is ANQGSEA in the germline V gene. Trimming took 6 bases from V and 1 from J, leaving 13 bases between them. In DNA, the CDR3 is TGCAGCGTCGGAAGAGGACTGTCCTACGAGCAGTACTTC. Residues: CSVGRGLSYEQYF.

This clonotype was counted many times. V and J are TRBV28 and TRBJ2-1; perhaps TRBD1 as D (5 bases). Trimming left V 0 bases short and J 10 bases short, with 7 bases between. The germline V gene encodes CDR1 MDHEN and CDR2 SYDVKM. The CDR3 extends over 12 amino acids. The CDR3 nucleotides are TGTGCCAGCAGTTTATGGACAGCCGAGCAGTTCTTC. Translation: CASSLWTAEQFF.

This clonotype has just a few counts. The CDR3 DNA is TGCGCCAGCAGCTTGACAGCCTCTGGGGCCAACGTCCTGACTTTC. It is translated as CASSLTASGANVLTF. The chain uses TRBV5-1 and TRBJ2-6; D remains unclear. The V end was cut by 1 base, the J end by 0 bases, with 5 bases between. The CDR3 sequence is 15 residues long. The germline V gene encodes CDR1 SGHRS and CDR2 YFSETQ.

The V call is TRBV10-3, the J call TRBJ2-3, with 8 bases identical to TRBD2. Germline assignment: CDR1 ENHRY and CDR2 SYGVKD. The V and J ends lost 5 bases and 2 bases, in that order; junction bases with no gene match: 6. The CDR3 totals 15 residues. The CDR3 DNA reads as TGTGCCATCAGTAGAGTAGCGGGGATCACAGATACGCAGTATTTT. This encodes CAISRVAGITDTQYF.

This chain connects TRBV2 to TRBJ2-1, with 7 bases lining up with TRBD2. The CDR3 has 14 residues. V shed 7 bases and J 0 bases; nucleotides not matched to a gene: 3. Germline-derived CDR1 and CDR2 are SNHLY and FYNNEI. CDR3 amino acids: CASTGGGSYNEQFF. In nucleotides, the CDR3 is TGTGCCAGCACGGGGGGTGGCTCCTACAATGAGCAGTTCTTC.

This clonotype was seen repeatedly, ten times or more. This chain connects TRBV15 to TRBJ2-4; TRBD2 matches 7 bases. Germline CDR1 is LNHNV and CDR2 is YYDKDF (reference sequence). With V trimmed by 0 bases and J by 5 bases, 13 bases remained unmatched. CDR3 size: 18 residues. The CDR3 reads CATSRDQVGGGSQNIQYF. The CDR3 nucleotides read TGTGCCACCAGCAGAGATCAAGTGGGAGGCGGGAGTCAAAACATTCAGTACTTC. Based on the CDR3 plus reference TRBV15 and TRBJ2-4, the full variable domain is DAMVIQNPRYQVTQFGKPVTLSCSQTLNHNVMYWYQQKSSQAPKLLFHYYDKDFNNEADTPDNFQSRRPNTSFCFLDIRSPGLGDTAMYLCATSRDQVGGGSQNIQYFGAGTRLSVL.

This clonotype was observed a few times. The rearrangement links TRBV27 to TRBJ1-6, with no clear D. The CDR3 runs 15 residues. From germline, CDR1 is MNHEY and CDR2 SMNVEV (reference sequence). V shed 5 bases and J shed 8 bases, with 16 bases lying between them. The CDR3, as DNA: TGTGCCAGCAGTCTTTACCGGGCCTCGGATTCACCCCTCCACTTT. Translated, it gives CASSLYRASDSPLHF.

There are many counts of this clonotype. The chain is built from TRBV20-1 and TRBJ2-5, with D possibly matching TRBD2 (6 bases). V was trimmed by 4 bases and J by 7 bases, leaving 19 bases between them. The CDR3 is made up of 14 amino acids. The V gene's germline CDR1 is DFQATT and CDR2 SNEGSKA (reference sequence). The CDR3 is CSATPSGDFATQYF. The CDR3, as DNA: TGCAGTGCTACCCCATCGGGGGATTTTGCGACCCAGTACTTC.

The gene calls are TRBV6-1 and TRBJ1-5; no firm D call. Germline V CDR1 and CDR2: MNHNS, SASEGT. V was trimmed by 0 bases and J by 11 bases, leaving 5 bases between them. The CDR3 length is 11 residues. The CDR3 region is CASSEATAQHF. CDR3 nucleotide sequence: TGTGCCAGCAGTGAAGCGACCGCCCAGCATTTT.

The table lists this clonotype with a few counts. The rearrangement links TRBV20-1 to TRBJ2-7, with 7 bases fitting TRBD1. CDR3 length: 16 residues. Germline CDR1 DFQATT, CDR2 SNEGSKA (reference sequence). The junction had 17 bases not matched to a gene; V was cut back by 0 bases and J by 9 bases. The CDR3 coding sequence is TGCAGTGCTAGAGATTCCTCCGGGACAGACTTACGAGTGCAGTACTTC. It codes for CSARDSSGTDLRVQYF.

This clonotype has at least ten counts. The J gene is TRBJ2-5, the V gene TRBV29-1; tentative D call: TRBD1 (6 bases). The ends were cut back, 6 bases at V and 5 bases at J, with 10 bases in the middle. Germline loops: CDR1 SQVTM, CDR2 ANQGSEA. The CDR3 length is 11 residues. CDR3 sequence (DNA): TGCAGCGTCTTAGGGGGTGAGACCCAGTACTTC. This codes for CSVLGGETQYF.

This clonotype was counted at least ten times. The gene calls are TRBV24-1 and TRBJ2-1, with 10 bases identical to TRBD2. The germline V gene has CDR1 KGHDR and CDR2 SFDVKD. The CDR3 loop spans 16 amino acids. With V trimmed by 4 bases and J by 5 bases, 7 bases remained unmatched. The CDR3 protein is CATSDQLAGNDNEQFF. In nucleotides, the CDR3 is TGTGCCACCAGTGACCAACTAGCGGGAAACGACAATGAGCAGTTCTTC.

This clonotype was seen a handful of times. CDR3 DNA: TGCAGCGTTTTCGTGCGGGACAGGGTGCCCAACTATGGCTACACCTTC. It codes for CSVFVRDRVPNYGYTF. This chain uses TRBV29-1 with TRBJ1-2; 9 nucleotides agree with TRBD1. Germline trimming cut 5 bases from V and 2 bases from J; bases unmatched to any gene: 12. In germline, CDR1 is SQVTM, CDR2 ANQGSEA. CDR3 length: 16 residues.

This clonotype has ten or more counts. In nucleotides, the CDR3 is TGCGCCAGCAGCCAAGATGCTAGCGGGAGTGCCAAAAACATTCAGTACTTC. Translating it yields CASSQDASGSAKNIQYF. This sequence joins TRBV4-1 and TRBJ2-4; 10 bases are shared with TRBD2. The CDR3 is made up of 17 amino acids. V gave up 0 bases and J gave up 1 base; unmatched junction bases: 3. Germline loops: CDR1 MGHRA, CDR2 YSYEKL.

This chain joins TRBV7-8 and TRBJ2-1; D is ambiguous. This CDR3 spans 13 amino acids. The V and J ends lost 1 base and 7 bases respectively, with 8 bases between them. Looked up from germline, CDR1 is SGHVS and CDR2 is FQNEAQ. CDR3 sequence reads: CASSLEQMNEQFF. CDR3 coding DNA: TGTGCCAGCAGCTTAGAGCAGATGAATGAGCAGTTCTTC.

This clonotype was recorded a few times. This chain links TRBV20-1 with TRBJ2-7, with 9 bases lining up with TRBD2. V gave up 3 bases and J gave up 0 bases; unmatched junction bases: 6. This CDR3 contains 15 residues. Germline V gene lookup returns CDR1 DFQATT and CDR2 SNEGSKA (reference sequence). The CDR3 sequence is CSARSSGTSSYEQYF. The CDR3 nucleotides read TGCAGTGCTAGGTCTAGCGGGACGAGCTCCTACGAGCAGTACTTC.

This clonotype was observed many times. The chain has TRBV20-1 and TRBJ2-7; TRBD1 aligns across 9 bases. CDR3 length: 16 amino acids. Germline V lookup: CDR1 DFQATT, CDR2 SNEGSKA (reference sequence). V dropped 0 bases and J dropped 5; count of bases not matched to a gene: 11. CDR3 amino acids: CSARDRWGQGYHEQYF. Here the CDR3 DNA reads TGCAGTGCTAGAGATCGTTGGGGACAGGGTTACCACGAGCAGTACTTC.

This clonotype appeared many times. The chain joins TRBV5-1 to TRBJ2-7; unclear D gene. CDR1 and CDR2 from the germline V gene are SGHRS and YFSETQ. The CDR3 is 15 amino acids. V was clipped by 4 bases and J by 2 bases, with 16 bases between them. In nucleotides, the CDR3 is TGCGCCAGCAGCCCGCTATCAACCGGAACCTACGAGCAGTACTTC. Translating gives CASSPLSTGTYEQYF.

About this clonotype itself: This may come from a read error, since a much larger clone is one base off. The CDR3 sequence: CTSRTGTGANVLTF. CDR3 DNA sequence: TGCACCAGCAGAACGGGGACTGGGGCCAACGTCCTGACTTTC. The chain has TRBV5-1 and TRBJ2-6; weak D call: TRBD2 (5 bases). This CDR3 spans 14 amino acids. Germline values: CDR1 SGHRS, CDR2 YFSETQ.

The chain employs TRBV20-1 and TRBJ2-5; D is perhaps TRBD2 (6 bases). This CDR3 spans 13 amino acids. The germline V gene encodes CDR1 DFQATT and CDR2 SNEGSKA (reference sequence). The germline V and J ends were trimmed by 5 bases and 5 bases, with 15 bases remaining between them. The CDR3 sequence is CSAGILAFETQYF. The CDR3 DNA reads TGCAGTGCTGGAATACTAGCTTTTGAGACCCAGTACTTC.

This clonotype was seen only once. The chain joins TRBV6-5 to TRBJ2-7; D is perhaps TRBD1 (6 bases). Germline loops: CDR1 MNHEY, CDR2 SVGAGI. CDR3 size: 12 residues. V was clipped by 5 bases and J by 5 bases, with 10 bases between them. The CDR3: CASSPGVNEQYF. The CDR3 DNA reads TGTGCCAGCAGTCCAGGGGTGAACGAGCAGTACTTC.

The chain links TRBV5-4 to TRBJ2-1, with 7 bases matching TRBD2. Germline assignment: CDR1 SGHNT and CDR2 YYREEE (reference sequence). This CDR3 region has 16 residues. With 0 bases clipped from V and 3 bases from J, the junction kept 6 bases outside the gene matches. CDR3: CASSLGGGSDYNEQFF. The CDR3 region has the DNA TGTGCCAGCAGCTTGGGCGGCGGGAGCGACTACAATGAGCAGTTCTTC.

This clonotype has more than one count but fewer than ten. This sequence joins TRBV7-9 and TRBJ2-1, with D maybe TRBD1 (8 bases). With 3 bases removed from V and 8 bases from J, the gap between germline ends came to 17 bases. Germline V CDR1 and CDR2: SEHNR, FQNEAQ (reference sequence). This CDR3 has 15 residues. The CDR3 spells CASSLEGQGGYEQFF. The CDR3 nucleotides are TGTGCCAGCAGCTTGGAAGGACAGGGAGGGTATGAGCAGTTCTTC.

CDR3 residues: CASSLGTGGAFDQETQYF. The CDR3, as DNA: TGTGCCAGCAGCTTGGGGACAGGGGGCGCGTTCGACCAAGAGACCCAGTACTTC. The genes are TRBV13 and TRBJ2-5, with 12 positions matching TRBD1. Trimming cost V 3 bases and J 0 bases; bases outside gene matches: 8. The germline gives CDR1 PRHDT, CDR2 FYEKMQ (reference sequence). The CDR3 runs 18 residues.

The chain has TRBV20-1 and TRBJ2-7, with TRBD1 matching over 10 bases. Unmatched junction bases numbered 14, after V lost 6 bases and J lost 6 bases. The CDR3 has 15 amino acids. CDR1 and CDR2 (germline): DFQATT, SNEGSKA (reference sequence). Written as DNA, the CDR3 is TGCAGTGCCTCACCGCCGAGTGACAGGGGGCCCGAGCAGTACTTC. It is translated as CSASPPSDRGPEQYF.